The T cell receptor beta chain described here comes from a study of cytomegalovirus exposure and HLA in healthy donors (dated by TCRdb to the late 2010s). With regard to the full study: In an earlier analysis of roughly 590 of the donors, roughly 300 Gb of sequence data and 90 million to 120 million unique TCR beta sequences from roughly 180 million T cells were reported. Roughly 300 gigabases of sequencing data and tens of millions of unique TCR sequences were included in an early release covering around 650 HLA-typed donors. Among the roughly 400 genotyped donors, around 81% belonged to the genetic ancestry cluster associated with self-reported Caucasian donors. The study was designed to test whether signatures of past pathogen exposure could be identified by cataloging public T cell receptors. The study profiled the T cell repertoires of approximately 700 subjects by immunosequencing and related them to cytomegalovirus serostatus. Along with the approximately 700-subject first cohort, a separate validation cohort of over 90 different subjects was used. The study combined high-throughput TCR immunosequencing, statistical association of individual TCRs with disease status, and machine learning to predict cytomegalovirus infection status. A later analysis re-analyzed previously published TCR beta repertoires from several hundred donors and added high-resolution HLA genotyping to study TCR occurrence patterns. In the later analysis, no new phenotypic data were used to find candidate immune exposures; instead, reliance was placed on TCR beta sequences and their occurrence across donors. An earlier analysis of fewer than 700 of the donors applied high-throughput TCR beta sequencing to assess whether each TCR beta V gene segment acted as functional or pseudogenic. Donor age, sex, ethnicity and CMV serostatus were compiled together with the repertoire data. In a later genetic analysis, genome-wide SNP genotypes for about 55% of the roughly 700 donors were used, and that subset was treated as a discovery cohort. Every discovery cohort repertoire had been produced on one sequencing platform. HLA typing covered class I and class II loci at four-digit resolution. The number of donors typed differed by locus, with roughly 620-630 for A, B, C, DRB1 and DQB1, around 500 for DQA1, approximately 580 for DPA1, and some 440 for DPB1. About 5 DR-DQ haplotypes were handled as single units for association and clustering, since linkage in the cohort was strong. Among about 390 genotyped donors of the cohort, an average of around 240,000 unique TCR beta nucleotide sequences were sequenced per donor, roughly 18% of them non-productive. The research as a whole found: Roughly uniform sequencing depth across donors was assumed in presence/absence analyses, although this assumption may not hold. Correlated functional status among segregating V segments might reflect linkage disequilibrium, but an unknown experimental factor could not be ruled out. The sequencing pipeline was judged likely to have produced a cluster of highly shared sequence variants as a technical artifact. In a later analysis, HLA-associated TCR beta chains were found to be more clonally expanded and to have lower generation probabilities than equally common non-associated chains. According to a later analysis, parvovirus B19, influenza, CMV and Epstein-Barr virus appeared linked to several top co-occurrence clusters. Because HLA typing was missing for some donors at each locus, association tests included only the typed subset. An earlier analysis of around 540 of the donors showed that most TCR beta V segments appeared in productive rearrangements either about 87% or about 30% of the time, which broadly matched IMGT annotations. Some IMGT-functional V segments, including TRBV6-2 and TRBV6-3, could not be distinguished by the 87-base-pair reads and were therefore excluded. Cytomegalovirus status was reported to be diagnosed by the classifier with high specificity and sensitivity in both the original and validation cohorts. A total of 150 to 200 TCR beta chains were listed by the study as associated with cytomegalovirus. The authors suggested that the approach could potentially be extended to other disease states and immunological phenotypes. Only TCR beta chains were sequenced in this cohort, and the absence of alpha or paired-chain data limited detectable features. In a later analysis, some 18,000 TCR beta sequences were associated with specific HLA alleles at a false discovery rate of 0.05. When HLA alleles, especially DR and DQ, strongly co-occurred, attributing TCR associations to individual alleles was difficult. A further reported finding was that TCR beta sequences accurately predicted the HLA-A and HLA-B alleles for most subjects in the first cohort. The only immune exposure information available for the cohort was CMV serostatus. Three of the identified cytomegalovirus-associated TCR beta chains were confirmed in vitro to be specific for cytomegalovirus antigens. Because counts were too low, seventeen rarely observed V segments, including chromosome 9 orphons, were excluded from the earlier analysis of 500 to 700 of the donors. A later genetic analysis reported fewer N-insertions in productive TCRs among donors in an Asian-associated ancestry cluster than the roughly 700-donor mean. In a later analysis, TCR association rates were found to vary across HLA loci, with the most associated TCRs seen for DRB1 alleles and the fewest for HLA-C alleles. According to a later analysis, most CMV-associated TCR beta chains appeared to be HLA-restricted, and the HLA associations seemed to be driven largely by CMV exposure. Most TCR sequences were seen in very few donors, while some public TCRs were found in many individuals. In a later genetic analysis, a missense DCLRE1C variant was associated with V-gene and J-gene trimming of TCR beta chains, and the association was replicated in an independent cohort.

Including cysteine and phenylalanine, the CDR3 has 16 amino acids. The only DNA kept is the CDR3, 48 bases in frame from the first base. CDR1 SGHRS and CDR2 YFSETQ are derived from the germline V gene. Relative to germline, V is missing 4 bases and J is missing 4 bases, with 12 bases of the junction outside any gene match. Library prep was done by the immunoSEQ multiplex PCR assay. A mixture of 60 forward primers for TCR Vbeta segments and 13 reverse primers for TCR Jbeta segments was used in the multiplex PCR. The CDR3 region of rearranged TCR beta genes was amplified from genomic DNA by a multiplex PCR assay. The amplified TCR beta libraries were sequenced on the Illumina HiSeq System as 87-base-pair reads. The study's own analysis went as follows. Across the 666 repertoires, a later analysis counted tens of millions of unique TCR beta chains, about 10 million of which were shared by at least two donors. Raw reads were error-corrected and collapsed into unique sequences by a nearest-neighbor algorithm in which closely related sequences were merged to remove PCR and sequencing errors. To assign V, D and J gene segments, CDR3 sequences were aligned to IMGT reference sequences. Each retained sequence needed at least a six-nucleotide match to both a V gene segment and a J gene segment. A rearrangement counted as productive if the CDR3 had no stop codons and remained in frame with V and J, and every other rearrangement counted as non-productive. Following IMGT convention, CDR3 was defined as the stretch from the second conserved V-encoded cysteine to the conserved J-encoded phenylalanine. The earlier analysis of fewer than 700 of the donors excluded sequences that lacked an unambiguous match to a single V gene segment. In an earlier analysis of almost 600 of the donors, a V segment was called functional when productive rearrangements were above 56.7%, and segregating when the standard deviation between donors exceeded 5%. A statistical classification framework was built to diagnose cytomegalovirus status from the catalog of TCR beta chain sequences. V and J gene assignment, in a later analysis, came from comparing TCR nucleotide sequences with IMGT/GENE-DB human TR gene sequences. The TCRdist pipeline was used in a later analysis to assign CDR3 sequences and most-parsimonious VDJ recombination scenarios. In a later analysis, each TCR beta chain was defined by its CDR3 amino acid sequence together with its V-gene family, and reads lacking a unique V-gene family were excluded. As a way to deal with suspected cross-contamination and a sequencing artifact, a later analysis dropped 450 to 700 nucleotide sequences that were highly shared and had low generation probability. For each public chain, a later analysis derived a clonal expansion index from normalized ranks of inferred template counts within each repertoire. In a later analysis, generation probabilities were computed using a VDJ recombination model fitted to out-of-frame rearrangements, and the results were checked against IGoR. Hypergeometric tests were used in a later analysis to score TCR-TCR, TCR-HLA and TCR-CMV co-occurrence, with a repertoire-size bias correction applied to the TCR pairs. A later analysis estimated false discovery rates by permuting HLA or CMV assignments 20 times. In a later analysis, co-occurring TCRs were grouped using DBSCAN, and TCRdist sequence similarity was added for clustering within HLA-allele-positive subsets. Repertoires with fewer than 30,000 or more than 120,000 public chains were left out of co-occurrence clustering, as were a handful of repertoires with anomalous nucleotide sharing. In its TCRdb copy, this immuneACCESS table keeps in-frame sequences only and misses some clones. Where compared with another copy, unresolved V genes explain less than half of these, and the others have no known cause. V and J calls and clone size are given by that table; D and trimming were obtained from the DNA. This sample lists about 92,000 clones; roughly 80% were detected once. Around 1.2% of the sample is in the top ten clones.

This clone came up once. No antigen is known for it. The sample holds no much larger clone one base away, and base qualities are not on file. In total, over 600 healthy bone marrow donors made up the cohort. At the time of sampling, every cohort member was nominally healthy, though immune exposures that went unrecorded were likely present. The donor was CMV seropositive and was included in the group of 250 to 300 seropositive cohort members. A peripheral blood sample was collected from each donor, and TCR beta sequencing was performed on peripheral blood mononuclear cells. The Qiagen DNeasy Blood Extraction Kit was used to extract genomic DNA from the blood cell samples.

The TCR was taken from a girl aged 2 to 10 in good health and CMV-seropositive. Sequenced material: PBMCs. The chain is encoded by TRBV5-1 joined to TRBJ1-1; 8 nucleotides in the junction match TRBD1. The CDR3 reads as follows: CASSPQDRGLGTEAFF. Read as DNA, the sequence is TGCGCCAGCAGCCCCCAAGACAGGGGATTGGGCACTGAAGCTTTCTTT.